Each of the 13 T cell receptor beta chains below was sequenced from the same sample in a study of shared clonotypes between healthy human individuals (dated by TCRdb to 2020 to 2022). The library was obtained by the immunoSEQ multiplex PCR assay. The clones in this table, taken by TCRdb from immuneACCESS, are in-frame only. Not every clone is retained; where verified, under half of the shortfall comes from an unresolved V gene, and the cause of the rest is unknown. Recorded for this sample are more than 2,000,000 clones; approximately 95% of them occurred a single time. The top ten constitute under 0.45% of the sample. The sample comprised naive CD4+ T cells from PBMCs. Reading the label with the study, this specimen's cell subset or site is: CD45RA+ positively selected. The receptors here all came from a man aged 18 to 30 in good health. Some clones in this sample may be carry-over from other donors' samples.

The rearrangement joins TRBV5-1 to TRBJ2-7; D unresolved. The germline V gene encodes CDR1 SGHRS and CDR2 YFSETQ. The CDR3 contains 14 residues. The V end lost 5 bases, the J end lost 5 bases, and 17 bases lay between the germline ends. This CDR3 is CASRAVRVGDEQYF. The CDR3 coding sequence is TGCGCCAGCAGAGCAGTTCGGGTTGGAGACGAGCAGTACTTC.

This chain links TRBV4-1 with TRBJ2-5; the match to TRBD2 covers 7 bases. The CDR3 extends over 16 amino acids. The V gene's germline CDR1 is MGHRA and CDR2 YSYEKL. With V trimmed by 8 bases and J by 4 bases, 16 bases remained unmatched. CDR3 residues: CASPHVLCGGGETQYF. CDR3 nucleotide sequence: TGCGCCAGCCCGCACGTGTTGTGCGGGGGTGGAGAGACCCAGTACTTC.

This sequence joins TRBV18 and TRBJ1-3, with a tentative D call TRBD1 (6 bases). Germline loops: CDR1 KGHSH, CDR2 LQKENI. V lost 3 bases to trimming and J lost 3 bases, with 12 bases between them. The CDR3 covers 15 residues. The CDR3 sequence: CASSPRTVDGNTIYF. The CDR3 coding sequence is TGTGCCAGCTCACCCCGGACAGTCGATGGAAACACCATATATTTT.

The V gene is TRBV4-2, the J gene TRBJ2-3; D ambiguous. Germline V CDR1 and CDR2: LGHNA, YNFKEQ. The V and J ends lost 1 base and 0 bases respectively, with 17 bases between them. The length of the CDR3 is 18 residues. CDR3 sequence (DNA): TGTGCCAGCAGCCAAGTCGGGTCCACCCACGCTAGCACAGATACGCAGTATTTT. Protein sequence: CASSQVGSTHASTDTQYF.

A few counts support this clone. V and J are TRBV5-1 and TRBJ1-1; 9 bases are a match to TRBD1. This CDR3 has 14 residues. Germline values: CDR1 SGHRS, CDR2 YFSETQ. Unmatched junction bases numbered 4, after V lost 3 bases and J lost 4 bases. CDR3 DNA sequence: TGCGCCAGCAGCTGGAAGGACAGGGGCACTGAAGCTTTCTTT. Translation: CASSWKDRGTEAFF. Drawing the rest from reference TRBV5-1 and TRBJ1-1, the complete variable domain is KAGVTQTPRYLIKTRGQQVTLSCSPISGHRSVSWYQQTPGQGLQFLFEYFSETQRNKGNFPGRFSGRQFSNSRSEMNVSTLELGDSALYLCASSWKDRGTEAFFGQGTRLTVV.

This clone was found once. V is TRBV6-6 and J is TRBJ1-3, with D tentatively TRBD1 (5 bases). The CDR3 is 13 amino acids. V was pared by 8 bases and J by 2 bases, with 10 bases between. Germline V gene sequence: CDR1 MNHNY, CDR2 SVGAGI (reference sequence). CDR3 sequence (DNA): TGTGCCAGCGCCCAAGGGGCTGGAAACACCATATATTTT. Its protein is CASAQGAGNTIYF.

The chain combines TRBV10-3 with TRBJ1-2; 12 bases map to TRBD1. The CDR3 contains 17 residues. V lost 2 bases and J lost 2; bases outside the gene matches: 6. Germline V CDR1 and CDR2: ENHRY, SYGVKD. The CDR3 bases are TGTGCCATCAGTGAGGCCTCCGGGACAGGGGGCAACTATGGCTACACCTTC. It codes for CAISEASGTGGNYGYTF.

The CDR3 here is CAIRPRRVRGELRTGELFF. The CDR3 DNA is TGTGCCATCAGGCCGCGGCGGGTGCGGGGGGAACTTCGGACCGGGGAGCTGTTTTTT. V is TRBV10-3 and J is TRBJ2-2; the match to TRBD2 covers 8 bases. The CDR3 loop spans 19 amino acids. Germline CDR1 ENHRY, CDR2 SYGVKD. J lost 5 bases, V lost 6 bases, and 20 bases had no gene match.

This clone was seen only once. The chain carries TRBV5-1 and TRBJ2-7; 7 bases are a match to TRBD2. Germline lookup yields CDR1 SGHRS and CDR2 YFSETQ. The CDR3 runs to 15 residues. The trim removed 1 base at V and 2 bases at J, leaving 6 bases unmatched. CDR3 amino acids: CASSLSSGGAYEQYF. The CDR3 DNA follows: TGCGCCAGCAGCTTGTCCTCGGGGGGAGCCTACGAGCAGTACTTC.

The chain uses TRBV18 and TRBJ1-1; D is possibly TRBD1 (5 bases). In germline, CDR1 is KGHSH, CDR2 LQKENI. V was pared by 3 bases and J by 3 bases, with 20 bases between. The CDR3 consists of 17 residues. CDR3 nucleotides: TGTGCCAGCTCACCTTCTGTGGGGACGCAAGGGGACACTGAAGCTTTCTTT. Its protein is CASSPSVGTQGDTEAFF.

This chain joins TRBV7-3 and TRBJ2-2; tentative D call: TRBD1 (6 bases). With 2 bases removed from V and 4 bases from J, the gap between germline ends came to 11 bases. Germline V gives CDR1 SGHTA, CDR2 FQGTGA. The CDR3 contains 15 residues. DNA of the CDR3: TGTGCCAGCAGCTTACAAGTGGGGGCCACCGGGGAGCTGTTTTTT. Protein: CASSLQVGATGELFF.

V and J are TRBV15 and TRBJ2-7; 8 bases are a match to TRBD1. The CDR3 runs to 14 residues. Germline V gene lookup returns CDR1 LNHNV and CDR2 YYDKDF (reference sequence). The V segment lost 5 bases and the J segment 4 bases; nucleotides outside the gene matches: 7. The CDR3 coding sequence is TGTGCCACCAGCCTAGGACAGGGCGGGTACGAGCAGTACTTC. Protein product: CATSLGQGGYEQYF.

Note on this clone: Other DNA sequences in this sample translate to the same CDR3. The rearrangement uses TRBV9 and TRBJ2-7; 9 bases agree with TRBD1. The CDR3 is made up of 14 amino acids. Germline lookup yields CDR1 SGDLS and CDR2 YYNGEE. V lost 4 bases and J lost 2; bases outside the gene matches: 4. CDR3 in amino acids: CASSLGQGTYEQYF. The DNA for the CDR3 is TGTGCCAGCAGCCTGGGACAGGGAACCTACGAGCAGTACTTC.